One sample yielded the 13 T cell receptor beta chains listed below, sequenced in a study of Ad26.COV2.S vaccination and SARS-CoV-2 variants. Here immunoSEQ multiplex PCR was the method, and the copy in TCRdb shows in-frame clones only, minus some. The table lists about 400,000 clones, around nine tenths of them singletons. Treatment here: some 20 received Ad26.COV2.S at low or high dose, single or two shots; about 5 received placebo; per-sample allocation not given. Day 63 after the first vaccine or placebo injection was the time point for sampling. The source was peripheral blood, collected in a trial of Ad26.COV2.S vaccine versus placebo. The receptor set was obtained from a person between 18 and 65 years old who received the Ad26.COV2.S COVID-19 vaccine or a placebo.

This sequence joins TRBV30 and TRBJ2-1, with TRBD1 matching over 7 bases. V shed 2 bases and J 6 bases; nucleotides not matched to a gene: 16. The CDR3 is 17 amino acids. CDR1 is GTSNPN, CDR2 SVGIG, per germline (reference sequence). The CDR3 loop is CAWSLRNDRVMGNEQFF. CDR3 coding DNA: TGTGCCTGGAGTCTCCGAAACGACAGGGTTATGGGCAATGAGCAGTTCTTC.

The gene calls are TRBV9 and TRBJ1-1; TRBD1 is a possible D gene (6 bases). CDR1 is SGDLS and CDR2 is YYNGEE in the germline V gene. Between the trimmed V and J ends, which lost 4 bases and 0 bases, there was a span of 13 bases. The CDR3 covers 15 residues. The CDR3 DNA is TGTGCCAGCAGCACTTGGGACACCGTGAACACTGAAGCTTTCTTT. Translation gives CASSTWDTVNTEAFF.

J is TRBJ2-1 and V is TRBV7-3; maybe TRBD2 (6 bases). Looked up from germline, CDR1 is SGHTA and CDR2 is FQGTGA. This CDR3 contains 14 residues. V was pared by 2 bases and J by 9 bases, with 14 bases between. The DNA of the CDR3 is TGTGCCAGCAGCTTAGGATCTCCCGGGGGTGAGCAGTTCTTC. Residues: CASSLGSPGGEQFF. The variable domain in full, with the rest retrieved from reference TRBV7-3 and TRBJ2-1, is GAGVSQTPSNKVTEKGKYVELRCDPISGHTALYWYRQSLGQGPEFLIYFQGTGAADDSGLPNDRFFAVRPEGSVSTLKIQRTERGDSAVYLCASSLGSPGGEQFFGPGTRLTVL.

This clone was picked up one time. The chain employs TRBV5-5 and TRBJ1-2; D remains ambiguous. The CDR3 spans 15 residues. Germline-derived CDR1 and CDR2 are SGHKS and YYEKEE (reference sequence). Trimming took off 0 bases at V and 1 base at J, with 10 bases between the two ends. The CDR3 bases are TGTGCCAGCAGCTTGGGGCAGGCCGATAACTATGGCTACACCTTC. Translated: CASSLGQADNYGYTF.

The chain links TRBV11-2 to TRBJ2-7; 9 nucleotides match TRBD1. J gave up 3 bases and V 5 bases, and 2 bases lay outside the gene matches. The CDR3 runs 13 residues. Germline loops: CDR1 SGHAT, CDR2 FQNNGV. CDR3 region: CASSRDRVYEQYF. The CDR3 region has the DNA TGTGCCAGCAGCCGGGACAGGGTCTACGAGCAGTACTTC.

The chain recombines TRBV18 with TRBJ2-3; D gene unclear. Trimming pared 1 base from V and 0 bases from J, leaving 8 bases between. Germline CDR1 and CDR2: KGHSH and LQKENI. CDR3 length: 15 amino acids. CDR3 protein: CASSPRSRSTDTQYF. In DNA form, the CDR3 reads TGTGCCAGCTCACCACGGAGCAGAAGCACAGATACGCAGTATTTT.

The V and J genes are TRBV19 and TRBJ1-4; 8 bases are shared with TRBD1. V shed 5 bases, J shed 7 bases, and the junction held 3 bases outside the gene matches. The germline V gene encodes CDR1 LNHDA and CDR2 SQIVND (reference sequence). The CDR3 has 13 amino acids. The CDR3 loop is CASSGTGGEKLFF. In nucleotides, the CDR3 is TGTGCCAGTAGTGGTACAGGGGGTGAAAAACTGTTTTTT.

This clone is a singleton in its sample. This chain connects TRBV11-2 to TRBJ2-7; D ambiguous. In germline, CDR1 is SGHAT, CDR2 FQNNGV. The CDR3 sequence is 12 residues long. Trimming pared 1 base from V and 2 bases from J, leaving 3 bases between. The CDR3 loop is CASSLGAYEQYF. Written as DNA, the CDR3 is TGTGCCAGCAGCTTAGGCGCCTACGAGCAGTACTTC.

The rearrangement uses TRBV30 and TRBJ1-5; D call uncertain. The CDR3 covers 14 residues. The V and J ends lost 3 bases and 0 bases respectively, with 9 bases between them. Germline assignment: CDR1 GTSNPN and CDR2 SVGIG (reference sequence). The CDR3 loop is CAWSWVYSNQPQHF. CDR3 bases: TGTGCCTGGAGCTGGGTGTATAGCAATCAGCCCCAGCATTTT. Together with reference TRBV30 and TRBJ1-5, the CDR3 gives the full variable domain: SQTIHQWPATLVQPVGSPLSLECTVEGTSNPNLYWYRQAAGRGLQLLFYSVGIGQISSEVPQNLSASRPQDRQFILSSKKLLLSDSGFYLCAWSWVYSNQPQHFGDGTRLSIL.

J is TRBJ1-1 and V is TRBV29-1; D uncertain. The ends were cut back, 7 bases at V and 4 bases at J, with 16 bases in the middle. The CDR3 extends over 13 amino acids. CDR1 SQVTM and CDR2 ANQGSEA come from the germline V gene. The chain's CDR3 is CSASGRVSTEAFF. CDR3 in DNA: TGCAGCGCCTCCGGGCGGGTGAGCACTGAAGCTTTCTTT. Drawing the rest from reference TRBV29-1 and TRBJ1-1, the complete variable domain is SAVISQKPSRDICQRGTSLTIQCQVDSQVTMMFWYRQQPGQSLTLIATANQGSEATYESGFVIDKFPISRPNLTFSTLTVSNMSPEDSSIYLCSASGRVSTEAFFGQGTRLTVV.

The rearrangement uses TRBV6-5 and TRBJ1-5; perhaps TRBD1 as D (6 bases). This CDR3 is 15 amino acids long. The germline CDR1 and CDR2 sequences are MNHEY and SVGAGI. V lost 6 bases to trimming and J lost 5 bases, with 17 bases between them. DNA for the CDR3: TGTGCCAGCAGAGCGTATGGGGGGGCGGATCAGCCCCAGCATTTT. Translating gives CASRAYGGADQPQHF.

The chain couples TRBV7-2 to TRBJ2-1; D is ambiguous. Germline V gene data show CDR1 as SGHTA and CDR2 as FQGNSA. V lost 5 bases and J 2 bases, leaving 13 bases between the germline ends. The CDR3 sequence is 15 residues long. CDR3 protein: CASSQIRTTYNEQFF. The CDR3, as DNA: TGTGCCAGCAGCCAAATAAGAACCACCTACAATGAGCAGTTCTTC.

The J gene is TRBJ2-1, the V gene TRBV10-1; TRBD2 might be the D (6 bases). The CDR3 is 15 amino acids. V was cut by 3 bases and J by 0 bases, with 9 bases left in between. Looked up from germline, CDR1 is WNHNN and CDR2 is SYGVQD (reference sequence). For the CDR3, the DNA is TGCGCCAGCAGTGAAGGGACTTCCTCCTACAATGAGCAGTTCTTC. This sequence encodes CASSEGTSSYNEQFF.